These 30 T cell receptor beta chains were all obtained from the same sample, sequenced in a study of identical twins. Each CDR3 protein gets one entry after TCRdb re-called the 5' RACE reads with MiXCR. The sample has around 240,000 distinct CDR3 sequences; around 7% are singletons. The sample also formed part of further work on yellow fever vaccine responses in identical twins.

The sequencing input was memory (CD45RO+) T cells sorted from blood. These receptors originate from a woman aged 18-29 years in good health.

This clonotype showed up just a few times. CDR3 DNA sequence: TGTGCCAGCAGTTTGGGACAGGGGACCTACGAGCAGTACTTC. It codes for CASSLGQGTYEQYF. V gene TRBV12-3 or TRBV12-4 combines with J gene TRBJ2-7, with 10 bases lining up with TRBD1. The V and J ends lost 3 bases and 2 bases, in that order; junction bases with no gene match: 1. This CDR3 has 14 amino acids.

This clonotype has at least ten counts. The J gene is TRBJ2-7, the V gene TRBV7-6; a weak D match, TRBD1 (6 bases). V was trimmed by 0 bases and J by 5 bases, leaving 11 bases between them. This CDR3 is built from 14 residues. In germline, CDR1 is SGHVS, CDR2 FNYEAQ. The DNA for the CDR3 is TGTGCCAGCAGCTTAGCTCAGGGGCCTCACGAGCAGTACTTC. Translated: CASSLAQGPHEQYF.

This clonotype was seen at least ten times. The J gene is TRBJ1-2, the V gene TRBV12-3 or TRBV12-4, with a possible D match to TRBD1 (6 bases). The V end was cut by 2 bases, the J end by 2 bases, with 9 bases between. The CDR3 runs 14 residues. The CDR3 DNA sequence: TGTGCCAGCAGTTTAACACAGGGAAACTATGGCTACACCTTC. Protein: CASSLTQGNYGYTF.

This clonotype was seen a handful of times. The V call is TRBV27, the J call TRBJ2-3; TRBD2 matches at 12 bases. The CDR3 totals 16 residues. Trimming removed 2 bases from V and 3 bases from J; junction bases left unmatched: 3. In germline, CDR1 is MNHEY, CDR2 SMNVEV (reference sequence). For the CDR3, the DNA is TGTGCCAGCAGTTTACTGACTAGCGGGGGAACAGATACGCAGTATTTT. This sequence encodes CASSLLTSGGTDTQYF.

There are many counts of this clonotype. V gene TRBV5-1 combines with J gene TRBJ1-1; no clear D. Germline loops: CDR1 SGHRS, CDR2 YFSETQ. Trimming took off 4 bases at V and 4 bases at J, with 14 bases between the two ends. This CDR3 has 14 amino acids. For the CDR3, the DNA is TGCGCCAGCAGCACTCAGACGGTGGGCACTGAAGCTTTCTTT. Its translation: CASSTQTVGTEAFF. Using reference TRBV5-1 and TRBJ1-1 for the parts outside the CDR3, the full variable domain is KAGVTQTPRYLIKTRGQQVTLSCSPISGHRSVSWYQQTPGQGLQFLFEYFSETQRNKGNFPGRFSGRQFSNSRSEMNVSTLELGDSALYLCASSTQTVGTEAFFGQGTRLTVV.

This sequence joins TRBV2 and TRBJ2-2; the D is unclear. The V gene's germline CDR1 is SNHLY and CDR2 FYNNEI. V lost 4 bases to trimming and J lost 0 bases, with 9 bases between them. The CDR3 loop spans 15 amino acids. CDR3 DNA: TGTGCCAGCAGTGTCCAACCTCCGAACACCGGGGAGCTGTTTTTT. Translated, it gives CASSVQPPNTGELFF.

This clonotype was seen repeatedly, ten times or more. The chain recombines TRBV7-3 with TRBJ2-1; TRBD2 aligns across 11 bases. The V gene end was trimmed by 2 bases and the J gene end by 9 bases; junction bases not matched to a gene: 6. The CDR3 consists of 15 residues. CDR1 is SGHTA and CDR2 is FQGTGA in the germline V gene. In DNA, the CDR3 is TGTGCCAGCAGCTTATCTAGCGGGGGGCGGGGTGAGCAGTTCTTC. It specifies CASSLSSGGRGEQFF.

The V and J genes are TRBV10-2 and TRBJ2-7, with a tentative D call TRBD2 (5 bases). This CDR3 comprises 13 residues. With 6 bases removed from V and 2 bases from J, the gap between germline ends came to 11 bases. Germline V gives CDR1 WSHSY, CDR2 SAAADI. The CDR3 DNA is TGCGCCAGCAGGGTTGAGGGCGCCTACGAGCAGTACTTC. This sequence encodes CASRVEGAYEQYF.

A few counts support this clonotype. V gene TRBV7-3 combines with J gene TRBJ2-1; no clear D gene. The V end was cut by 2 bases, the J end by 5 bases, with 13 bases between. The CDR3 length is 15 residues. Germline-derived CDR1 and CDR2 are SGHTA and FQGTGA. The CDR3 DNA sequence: TGTGCCAGCAGCTTAGGTCGGCTAGATCACAATGAGCAGTTCTTC. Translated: CASSLGRLDHNEQFF.

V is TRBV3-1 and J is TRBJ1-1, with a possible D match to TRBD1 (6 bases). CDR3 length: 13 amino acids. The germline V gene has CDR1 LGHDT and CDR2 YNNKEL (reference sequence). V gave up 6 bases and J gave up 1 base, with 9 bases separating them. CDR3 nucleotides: TGTGCCAGCAGACGGACAGAGAACACTGAAGCTTTCTTT. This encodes CASRRTENTEAFF.

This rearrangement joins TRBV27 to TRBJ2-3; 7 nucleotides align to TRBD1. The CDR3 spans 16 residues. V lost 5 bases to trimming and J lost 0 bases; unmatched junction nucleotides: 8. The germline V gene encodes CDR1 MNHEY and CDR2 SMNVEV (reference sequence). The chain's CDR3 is CASSPGTATSTDTQYF. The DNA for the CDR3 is TGTGCCAGCAGTCCCGGGACAGCAACTAGCACAGATACGCAGTATTTT.

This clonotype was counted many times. CDR3 amino acids: CASSLGDDEKLFF. The CDR3 DNA follows: TGTGCCAGCAGTCTCGGGGACGATGAAAAACTGTTTTTT. J is TRBJ1-4 and V is TRBV12-3 or TRBV12-4, with TRBD1 as a possible D gene (5 bases). The CDR3 is 13 residues long. Trimming left V 5 bases short and J 6 bases short, with 10 bases between.

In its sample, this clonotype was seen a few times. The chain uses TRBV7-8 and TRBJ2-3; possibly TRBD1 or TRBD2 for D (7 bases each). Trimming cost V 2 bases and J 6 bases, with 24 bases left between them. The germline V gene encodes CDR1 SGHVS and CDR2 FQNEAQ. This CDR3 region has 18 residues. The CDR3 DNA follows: TGTGCCAGCAGCTTACCATCGAGCAGGGGGGGTCTTGAGGATACGCAGTATTTT. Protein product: CASSLPSSRGGLEDTQYF.

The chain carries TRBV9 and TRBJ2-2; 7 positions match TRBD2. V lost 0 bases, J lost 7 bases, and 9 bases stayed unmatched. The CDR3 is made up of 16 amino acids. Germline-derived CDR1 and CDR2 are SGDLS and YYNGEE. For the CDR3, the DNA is TGTGCCAGCAGCGTAGGGGAGGGGAGGCGGCACGGGGAGCTGTTTTTT. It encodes CASSVGEGRRHGELFF.

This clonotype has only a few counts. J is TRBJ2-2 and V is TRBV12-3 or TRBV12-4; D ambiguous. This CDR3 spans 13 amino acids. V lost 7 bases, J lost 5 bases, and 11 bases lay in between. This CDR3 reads CASTSFRTGELFF. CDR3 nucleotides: TGTGCCAGCACTTCCTTTCGGACCGGGGAGCTGTTTTTT.

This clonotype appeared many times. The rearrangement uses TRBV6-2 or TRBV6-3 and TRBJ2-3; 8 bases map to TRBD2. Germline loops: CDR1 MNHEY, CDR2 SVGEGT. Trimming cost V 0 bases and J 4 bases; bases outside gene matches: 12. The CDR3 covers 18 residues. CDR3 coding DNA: TGTGCCAGCAGTTACTCTTCTTACCTAGCGGGTGACGCAGATACGCAGTATTTT. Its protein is CASSYSSYLAGDADTQYF.

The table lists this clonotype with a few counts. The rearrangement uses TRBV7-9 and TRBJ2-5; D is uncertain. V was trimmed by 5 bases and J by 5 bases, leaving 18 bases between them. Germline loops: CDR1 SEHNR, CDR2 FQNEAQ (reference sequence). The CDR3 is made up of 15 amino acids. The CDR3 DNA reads TGTGCCAGCAGCCCCCCCGACCAGCTTACCGAGACCCAGTACTTC. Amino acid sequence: CASSPPDQLTETQYF.

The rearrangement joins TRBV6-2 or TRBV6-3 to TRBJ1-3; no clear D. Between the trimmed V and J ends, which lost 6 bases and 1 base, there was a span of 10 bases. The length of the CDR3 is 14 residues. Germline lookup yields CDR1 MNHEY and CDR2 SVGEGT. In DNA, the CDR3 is TGTGCCAGCAGCAAAGCTACTTCTGGAAACACCATATATTTT. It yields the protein CASSKATSGNTIYF.

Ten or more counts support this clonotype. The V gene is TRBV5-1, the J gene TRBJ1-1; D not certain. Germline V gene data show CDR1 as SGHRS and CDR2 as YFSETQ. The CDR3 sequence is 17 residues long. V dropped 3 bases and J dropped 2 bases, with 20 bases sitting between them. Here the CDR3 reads CASSYQPLGMGNTEAFF. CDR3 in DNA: TGCGCCAGCAGCTACCAACCCTTGGGGATGGGTAACACTGAAGCTTTCTTT.

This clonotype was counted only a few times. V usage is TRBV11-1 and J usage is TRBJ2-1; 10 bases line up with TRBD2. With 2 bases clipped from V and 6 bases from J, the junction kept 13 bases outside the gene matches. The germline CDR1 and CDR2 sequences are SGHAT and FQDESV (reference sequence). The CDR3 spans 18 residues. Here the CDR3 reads CASSLIGGKAGGGNEQFF. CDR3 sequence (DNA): TGTGCCAGCAGCTTAATAGGTGGGAAAGCGGGAGGGGGCAATGAGCAGTTCTTC.

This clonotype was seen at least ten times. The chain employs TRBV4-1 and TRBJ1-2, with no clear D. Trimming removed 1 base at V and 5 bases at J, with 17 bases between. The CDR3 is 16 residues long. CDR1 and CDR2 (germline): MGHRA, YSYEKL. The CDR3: CASSQGQDGGYYGYTF. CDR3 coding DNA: TGCGCCAGCAGCCAAGGTCAGGACGGAGGCTATTATGGCTACACCTTC.

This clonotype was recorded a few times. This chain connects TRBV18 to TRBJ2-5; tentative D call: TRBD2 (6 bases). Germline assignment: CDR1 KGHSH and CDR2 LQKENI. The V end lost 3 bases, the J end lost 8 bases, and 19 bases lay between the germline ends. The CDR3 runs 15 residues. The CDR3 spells CASSPPGLTLNTQYF. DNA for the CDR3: TGTGCCAGCTCACCCCCGGGACTTACGCTGAACACCCAGTACTTC.

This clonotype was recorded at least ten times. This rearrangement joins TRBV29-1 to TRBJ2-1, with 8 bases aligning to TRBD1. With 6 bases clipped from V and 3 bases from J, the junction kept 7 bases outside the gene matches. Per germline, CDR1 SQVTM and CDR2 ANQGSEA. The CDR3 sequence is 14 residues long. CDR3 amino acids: CSVEGQANYNEQFF. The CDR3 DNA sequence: TGCAGCGTCGAGGGACAGGCAAACTACAATGAGCAGTTCTTC.

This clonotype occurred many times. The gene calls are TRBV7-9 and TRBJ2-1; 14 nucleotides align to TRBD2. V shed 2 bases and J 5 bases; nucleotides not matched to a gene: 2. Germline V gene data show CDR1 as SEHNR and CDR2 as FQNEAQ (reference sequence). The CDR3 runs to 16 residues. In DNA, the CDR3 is TGTGCCAGCAGCTTAACGGGACTAGCGGGAGACAATGAGCAGTTCTTC. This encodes CASSLTGLAGDNEQFF.

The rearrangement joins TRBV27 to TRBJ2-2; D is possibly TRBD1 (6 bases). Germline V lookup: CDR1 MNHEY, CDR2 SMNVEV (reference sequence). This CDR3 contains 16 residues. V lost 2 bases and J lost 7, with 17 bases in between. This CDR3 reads CASSLDRSAVHGELFF. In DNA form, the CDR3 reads TGTGCCAGCAGTTTAGACAGGAGCGCGGTTCACGGGGAGCTGTTTTTT.

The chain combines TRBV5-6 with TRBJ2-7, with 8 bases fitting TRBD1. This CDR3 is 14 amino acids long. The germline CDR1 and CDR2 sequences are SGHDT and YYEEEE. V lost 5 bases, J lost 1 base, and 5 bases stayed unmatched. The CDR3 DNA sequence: TGTGCCAGCAGAGCAGGGGGCCGTTCCTACGAGCAGTACGTC. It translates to CASRAGGRSYEQYV.

CDR3 DNA sequence: TGTGCCAGCAGTTCCAGGGGGCTCCCAGATACGCAGTATTTT. Translated, it gives CASSSRGLPDTQYF. V and J are TRBV12-3 or TRBV12-4 and TRBJ2-3; TRBD1 matches at 8 bases. J gave up 4 bases and V 4 bases, and 4 bases lay outside the gene matches. This CDR3 spans 14 amino acids.

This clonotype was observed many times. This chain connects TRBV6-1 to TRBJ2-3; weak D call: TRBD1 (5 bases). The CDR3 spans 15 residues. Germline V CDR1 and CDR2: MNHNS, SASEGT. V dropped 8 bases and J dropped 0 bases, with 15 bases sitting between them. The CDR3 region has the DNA TGTGCCAGCGGGGCAGCGTACTATAGCACAGATACGCAGTATTTT. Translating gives CASGAAYYSTDTQYF.

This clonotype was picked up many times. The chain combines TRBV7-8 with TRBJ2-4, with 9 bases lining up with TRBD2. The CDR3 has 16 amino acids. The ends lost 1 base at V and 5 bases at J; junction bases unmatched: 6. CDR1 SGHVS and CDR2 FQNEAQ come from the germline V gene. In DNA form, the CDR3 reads TGTGCCAGCAGCTTAGGGGCGGGAGGGGGCCAAAACATTCAGTACTTC. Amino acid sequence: CASSLGAGGGQNIQYF. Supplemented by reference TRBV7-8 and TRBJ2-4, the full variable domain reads GAGVSQSPRYKVAKRGQDVALRCDPISGHVSLFWYQQALGQGPEFLTYFQNEAQLDKSGLPSDRFFAERPEGSVSTLKIQRTQQEDSAVYLCASSLGAGGGQNIQYFGAGTRLSVL.

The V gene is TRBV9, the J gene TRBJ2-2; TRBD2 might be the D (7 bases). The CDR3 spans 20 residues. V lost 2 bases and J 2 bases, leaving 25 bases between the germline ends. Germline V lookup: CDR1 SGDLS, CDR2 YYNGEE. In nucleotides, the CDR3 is TGTGCCAGCAGCGTCCGAGGGGGGAGCGGGACAAGAACCAACACCGGGGAGCTGTTTTTT. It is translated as CASSVRGGSGTRTNTGELFF.